The source of this TCR beta chain is a study of blood T cell repertoires in COVID-19. This clone was picked up a small number of times. V shed 3 bases, J shed 4 bases, and the junction held 10 bases outside the gene matches. This CDR3 region has 17 residues. Germline-derived CDR1 and CDR2 are KGHDR and SFDVKD. In Cohort 3, a recovered donor had either two negative PCRs, clearance, or symptom resolution. The table came from immunoSEQ multiplex PCR; TCRdb's copy has only in-frame clones and leaves some out. The table records over 150,000 clones, roughly 87% of them present only once. The specimen was PBMCs or T cells enriched from blood (not recorded which). The chain employs TRBV24-1 and TRBJ1-5; 8 bases are a match to TRBD1. This clonotype was sampled from a woman between 25 and 40 years old who had recovered from COVID-19. The CDR3 DNA reads as TGTGCCACCAGTGATCCCCGACTCACAGGGGGGAATCAGCCCCAGCATTTT. It encodes CATSDPRLTGGNQPQHF.